The 10 T cell receptor beta chains below come from one sample, sequenced in a study of CD8 T cells in Susac syndrome. RNA amounts of roughly 0.45 to 1 ug underwent reverse transcription with random hexamers. TCRdb recomputed calls from the immunoSEQ multiplex PCR reads with MiXCR, one row per CDR3 protein. The sample contains under 200,000 distinct CDR3 sequences, 90% to 95% of which appear only once. Sample: CD4+ T cells from PBMCs. These receptors were taken from a human donor in good health.

This clonotype was counted between two and nine times. This chain uses TRBV20-1 with TRBJ1-2, with unresolved D. Trimming removed 3 bases at V and 5 bases at J, with 7 bases between. Germline V lookup: CDR1 DFQATT, CDR2 SNEGSKA (reference sequence). The length of the CDR3 is 11 residues. As DNA, the CDR3 is TGCAGTGCTAGCGTCGGGTATGGCTACACCTTC. Its translation is CSASVGYGYTF.

The chain carries TRBV30 and TRBJ2-3; D may be TRBD2 (6 bases). This CDR3 region has 14 residues. V was cut by 0 bases and J by 8 bases, with 15 bases left in between. The V gene's germline CDR1 is GTSNPN and CDR2 SVGIG (reference sequence). The CDR3 sequence is CAWSVIGRSGTQYF. CDR3 DNA sequence: TGTGCCTGGAGTGTAATTGGGAGGTCGGGTACGCAGTATTTT. The whole variable domain, filled in from reference TRBV30 and TRBJ2-3, reads SQTIHQWPATLVQPVGSPLSLECTVEGTSNPNLYWYRQAAGRGLQLLFYSVGIGQISSEVPQNLSASRPQDRQFILSSKKLLLSDSGFYLCAWSVIGRSGTQYFGPGTRLTVL.

V gene TRBV15 combines with J gene TRBJ2-1; weak D call: TRBD2 (7 bases). Deletions cut 2 bases from V and 4 bases from J, with 15 bases between. Germline CDR1 and CDR2: LNHNV and YYDKDF (reference sequence). CDR3 length equals 16 residues. The CDR3 loop is CATSRRGGRDYNEQFF. The CDR3, as DNA: TGTGCCACCAGCAGACGAGGGGGGAGGGATTACAATGAGCAGTTCTTC. Complete variable domain (other parts from reference TRBV15 and TRBJ2-1): DAMVIQNPRYQVTQFGKPVTLSCSQTLNHNVMYWYQQKSSQAPKLLFHYYDKDFNNEADTPDNFQSRRPNTSFCFLDIRSPGLGDTAMYLCATSRRGGRDYNEQFFGPGTRLTVL.

The chain employs TRBV29-1 and TRBJ1-2, with D unclear. Germline V gene lookup returns CDR1 SQVTM and CDR2 ANQGSEA. This CDR3 has 12 residues. V was clipped by 3 bases and J by 8 bases, with 13 bases between them. DNA for the CDR3: TGCAGCGTTGATCGGACGGCAGGCGGCTACACCTTC. Translation gives CSVDRTAGGYTF.

The genes are TRBV11-2 and TRBJ2-1; maybe TRBD2 (5 bases). Trimming cost V 1 base and J 5 bases, with 6 bases left between them. Germline V gene lookup returns CDR1 SGHAT and CDR2 FQNNGV. The CDR3 has 13 amino acids. Here the CDR3 reads CASSLGLHNEQFF. The CDR3 nucleotides read TGTGCCAGCAGCTTAGGACTACACAATGAGCAGTTCTTC.

V is TRBV18 and J is TRBJ2-4; D not resolved. CDR3 size: 11 residues. The germline gives CDR1 KGHSH, CDR2 LQKENI. V dropped 6 bases and J dropped 7 bases, with 7 bases sitting between them. In DNA, the CDR3 is TGTGCCAGCTCCCTTCGGAACATTCAGTACTTC. Protein: CASSLRNIQYF.

V usage is TRBV27 and J usage is TRBJ2-1; 9 bases align to TRBD1. CDR3 length: 15 amino acids. Trimming removed 4 bases from V and 7 bases from J; junction bases left unmatched: 8. From germline, CDR1 is MNHEY and CDR2 SMNVEV (reference sequence). The CDR3 loop is CASSSNRGRGNEQFF. The CDR3 nucleotides are TGTGCCAGCAGTTCTAACAGGGGGCGAGGAAATGAGCAGTTCTTC.

The V call is TRBV20-1, the J call TRBJ1-2; D is possibly TRBD1 (5 bases). Germline V lookup: CDR1 DFQATT, CDR2 SNEGSKA (reference sequence). This CDR3 region has 12 residues. Trimming left V 0 bases short and J 9 bases short, with 11 bases between. Written as DNA, the CDR3 is TGCAGTGCTAGAGACTCACAGGTCAGCTACACCTTC. Its protein product is CSARDSQVSYTF.

This clonotype was recorded only once. The V call is TRBV20-1, the J call TRBJ2-5, with TRBD2 identical over 9 bases. Trimming removed 6 bases from V and 5 bases from J; junction bases left unmatched: 13. CDR3 length: 15 amino acids. Germline CDR1 and CDR2: DFQATT and SNEGSKA (reference sequence). The CDR3 DNA follows: TGCAGTGCCCCACCTCAAGCGGGGGGCTCGGAGACCCAGTACTTC. Translating it yields CSAPPQAGGSETQYF.

The chain couples TRBV12-3 or TRBV12-4 to TRBJ1-1; a weak D match, TRBD1 (6 bases). V was clipped by 6 bases and J by 1 base, with 12 bases between them. CDR3 length: 14 residues. Here the CDR3 reads CASSAGVANTEAFF. Here the CDR3 DNA reads TGTGCCAGCAGCGCAGGGGTGGCGAACACTGAAGCTTTCTTT.